The present T cell receptor (beta chain) was sequenced within a study of a mutant IDH1 vaccine in newly diagnosed glioma. On the study more broadly: Earlier care involved radiotherapy, temozolomide, or both, and the majority received both. Study-wide findings and caveats: Patients mounted vaccine-induced immune responses in roughly 93% of cases. Seemingly, pseudoprogression had no relation to changes in the top peripheral T cell clonotypes.

This sample's time point: baseline, week 1 (first vaccination visit). The treatment here: pre-vaccination baseline after standard-of-care therapy. The donor cohort comprised cases of new WHO grade 3 or 4 IDH1-mutant, ATRX-lost astrocytoma. Concerning this clone: What it binds is unknown.

Produced via immunoSEQ multiplex PCR; TCRdb's table is partial and in-frame only. The sample lists 50,000 or so clones; 80% to 90% were seen once. This sample comprised PBMCs, obtained from a glioma patient treated with radiotherapy, temozolomide or both. The receptor was derived from a man aged 18 to 35 with glioma.

CDR3 DNA sequence: TGTGCCAGCAGCGTAGGTGGGATCTCTGGAAACACCATATATTTT. Translating it yields CASSVGGISGNTIYF. This sequence joins TRBV9 and TRBJ1-3; D unresolved. V lost 0 bases, J lost 0 bases, and 7 bases lay in between. The germline V gene has CDR1 SGDLS and CDR2 YYNGEE. The CDR3 extends over 15 amino acids.